The 27 T cell receptor beta chains presented below share a single source sample, sequenced in a study of blood T cell repertoires in COVID-19. The table came from immunoSEQ multiplex PCR; TCRdb's copy has only in-frame clones and leaves some out. This table holds tens of thousands of clones, roughly 84% found once. Sequencing used peripheral blood. The receptors come from a man aged 60 to 69 with acute or convalescent COVID-19.

This chain connects TRBV2 to TRBJ2-1; 12 bases line up with TRBD2. V lost 2 bases, J lost 5 bases, and 1 base stayed unmatched. Germline V gives CDR1 SNHLY, CDR2 FYNNEI. CDR3 length equals 15 residues. CDR3: CASSELAGGNNEQFF. The CDR3 DNA reads TGTGCCAGCAGTGAACTAGCGGGGGGGAACAATGAGCAGTTCTTC.

V usage is TRBV2 and J usage is TRBJ1-1; TRBD1 aligns across 7 bases. This CDR3 is 15 amino acids long. J lost 4 bases, V lost 0 bases, and 5 bases had no gene match. Germline assignment: CDR1 SNHLY and CDR2 FYNNEI. CDR3 nucleotide sequence: TGTGCCAGCAGTGAAGCCCAGGGGGGAAGCACTGAAGCTTTCTTT. Translated: CASSEAQGGSTEAFF.

J is TRBJ1-2 and V is TRBV7-6; 7 positions agree with TRBD1. CDR1 is SGHVS, CDR2 FNYEAQ, per germline. The CDR3 covers 13 residues. V shed 1 base and J 8 bases; nucleotides not matched to a gene: 4. In nucleotides, the CDR3 is TGTGCCAGCAGCTTAGAGTGGGACAGCGGCTACACCTTC. Protein: CASSLEWDSGYTF.

Only a few counts were recorded for this clone. The chain couples TRBV27 to TRBJ2-1, with TRBD1 matching over 7 bases. The CDR3 has 14 amino acids. The J segment lost 6 bases and the V segment lost 6 bases, leaving 8 bases of the junction unmatched. Germline-derived CDR1 and CDR2 are MNHEY and SMNVEV (reference sequence). This CDR3 is CASSPLRGPNEQFF. The CDR3 DNA sequence: TGTGCCAGCAGCCCGTTAAGGGGGCCCAATGAGCAGTTCTTC.

The chain couples TRBV6-1 to TRBJ1-2, with D perhaps matching TRBD1 (5 bases). Germline V gives CDR1 MNHNS, CDR2 SASEGT. V lost 3 bases and J lost 5, with 31 bases in between. The CDR3 extends over 20 amino acids. The CDR3: CASSEDGGRTRGKGNYGYTF. The DNA for the CDR3 is TGTGCCAGCAGTGAGGACGGCGGAAGAACAAGGGGTAAGGGAAATTATGGCTACACCTTC.

The chain carries TRBV7-6 and TRBJ2-3, with 8 bases fitting TRBD1. Germline V gives CDR1 SGHVS, CDR2 FNYEAQ. The CDR3 contains 16 residues. V was pared by 6 bases and J by 3 bases, with 11 bases of the junction left unmatched. The CDR3 protein is CASRDISGGLTDTQYF. CDR3 sequence (DNA): TGTGCCAGCAGGGATATTTCAGGGGGCCTTACAGATACGCAGTATTTT. The full variable domain, in which reference TRBV7-6 and TRBJ2-3 provide the parts outside the CDR3, is GAGVSQSPRYKVTKRGQDVALRCDPISGHVSLYWYRQALGQGPEFLTYFNYEAQQDKSGLPNDRFSAERPEGSISTLTIQRTEQRDSAMYRCASRDISGGLTDTQYFGPGTRLTVL.

The chain couples TRBV6-6 to TRBJ2-7; 9 nucleotides agree with TRBD1. Germline trimming cut 8 bases from V and 7 bases from J; bases unmatched to any gene: 9. Per the germline V gene, CDR1 is MNHNY and CDR2 is SVGAGI (reference sequence). The CDR3 has 13 amino acids. This CDR3 is CASRDRDVQEQYF. DNA of the CDR3: TGTGCCAGCCGGGACAGGGACGTCCAAGAGCAGTACTTC.

The rearrangement joins TRBV7-6 to TRBJ1-4; D gene unclear. CDR1 is SGHVS, CDR2 FNYEAQ, per germline. Trimming shortened V by 6 bases and J by 0 bases, and 8 bases separated the two germline ends. The CDR3 has 14 amino acids. DNA for the CDR3: TGTGCCAGCAGTTTAAGCGCAACTAATGAAAAACTGTTTTTT. Amino acids: CASSLSATNEKLFF.

The gene calls are TRBV5-6 and TRBJ1-6; D uncertain. CDR1 is SGHDT, CDR2 YYEEEE, per germline. V lost 0 bases and J 6 bases, leaving 4 bases between the germline ends. This CDR3 is 13 amino acids long. This chain's CDR3 is CASSLGPNSPLHF. The CDR3 DNA is TGTGCCAGCAGCTTGGGGCCTAATTCACCCCTCCACTTT.

V is TRBV7-6 and J is TRBJ1-1; possibly TRBD1 for D (6 bases). The V end lost 3 bases, the J end lost 4 bases, and 12 bases lay between the germline ends. This CDR3 has 14 residues. Germline loops: CDR1 SGHVS, CDR2 FNYEAQ. The CDR3 nucleotides are TGTGCCAGCAGCTTCGAGGGGGGGAGCACTGAAGCTTTCTTT. It yields the protein CASSFEGGSTEAFF.

The chain combines TRBV7-9 with TRBJ1-1; D call uncertain. Germline CDR1 is SEHNR and CDR2 is FQNEAQ (reference sequence). This CDR3 has 13 amino acids. With 5 bases removed from V and 0 bases from J, the gap between germline ends came to 7 bases. CDR3 in amino acids: CASSTTVNTEAFF. CDR3 DNA sequence: TGTGCCAGCAGCACCACGGTGAACACTGAAGCTTTCTTT.

The rearrangement links TRBV19 to TRBJ1-1, with 8 bases aligning to TRBD1. Germline CDR1 reads LNHDA; CDR2 reads SQIVND (reference sequence). This CDR3 has 14 amino acids. The V and J ends lost 5 bases and 5 bases, in that order; junction bases with no gene match: 7. CDR3 amino acids: CASSWGTGGTEAFF. DNA for the CDR3: TGTGCCAGTAGTTGGGGGACAGGCGGGACTGAAGCTTTCTTT.

The chain couples TRBV5-6 to TRBJ2-1; D is ambiguous. The CDR3 spans 14 residues. From germline, CDR1 is SGHDT and CDR2 YYEEEE. The V end was cut by 2 bases, the J end by 1 base, with 7 bases between. This chain's CDR3 is CASSFGESYNEQFF. The DNA for the CDR3 is TGTGCCAGCAGCTTCGGAGAATCCTACAATGAGCAGTTCTTC.

The chain links TRBV5-1 to TRBJ1-1, with TRBD1 matching over 8 bases. Germline trimming cut 6 bases from V and 1 base from J; bases unmatched to any gene: 8. This CDR3 comprises 15 residues. Per the germline V gene, CDR1 is SGHRS and CDR2 is YFSETQ. CDR3: CASTRQGHWNTEAFF. The CDR3 bases are TGCGCCAGCACTCGACAGGGGCACTGGAACACTGAAGCTTTCTTT. The variable domain in full, with the rest retrieved from reference TRBV5-1 and TRBJ1-1, is KAGVTQTPRYLIKTRGQQVTLSCSPISGHRSVSWYQQTPGQGLQFLFEYFSETQRNKGNFPGRFSGRQFSNSRSEMNVSTLELGDSALYLCASTRQGHWNTEAFFGQGTRLTVV.

The V and J genes are TRBV24-1 and TRBJ2-1, with 11 positions matching TRBD1. Germline V CDR1 and CDR2: KGHDR, SFDVKD. V gave up 7 bases and J gave up 7 bases; unmatched junction bases: 2. CDR3 length: 13 amino acids. CDR3 DNA: TGTGCCACCAGGGGACAGGGGGAGAATGAGCAGTTCTTC. This codes for CATRGQGENEQFF.

This clone was seen a single time. The chain links TRBV19 to TRBJ1-6; possible D gene TRBD1, 5 bases. Germline values: CDR1 LNHDA, CDR2 SQIVND (reference sequence). The CDR3 covers 11 residues. V lost 6 bases to trimming and J lost 10 bases, with 7 bases between them. This chain's CDR3 is CASSGGSPLHF. CDR3 DNA sequence: TGTGCCAGTAGCGGGGGATCACCCCTCCACTTT.

This sequence joins TRBV5-5 and TRBJ1-1, with TRBD1 matching over 11 bases. Germline values: CDR1 SGHKS, CDR2 YYEKEE (reference sequence). Trimming cost V 3 bases and J 3 bases; bases outside gene matches: 10. CDR3 length: 17 residues. CDR3: CASSSSGQGAYDTEAFF. The CDR3 DNA reads as TGTGCCAGCAGCTCATCCGGACAGGGGGCGTATGACACTGAAGCTTTCTTT.

The rearrangement uses TRBV28 and TRBJ1-3; 10 nucleotides line up with TRBD1. The CDR3 consists of 17 residues. The V gene's germline CDR1 is MDHEN and CDR2 SYDVKM. Unmatched junction bases numbered 10, after V lost 4 bases and J lost 4 bases. The CDR3 protein is CASSSPAGQGSGNTIYF. The CDR3 DNA sequence: TGTGCCAGCAGTTCGCCCGCGGGACAGGGGAGCGGAAACACCATATATTTT.

The chain couples TRBV18 to TRBJ2-1; a weak D match, TRBD2 (6 bases). Trimming left V 3 bases short and J 1 base short, with 13 bases between. The germline gives CDR1 KGHSH, CDR2 LQKENI. CDR3 length equals 16 residues. The CDR3 DNA is TGTGCCAGCTCACCGGTTGCGGGAAAATCCTACAATGAGCAGTTCTTC. Amino acids: CASSPVAGKSYNEQFF.

This sequence joins TRBV6-5 and TRBJ2-1, with D tentatively TRBD1 (6 bases). The germline V gene has CDR1 MNHEY and CDR2 SVGAGI. V was clipped by 5 bases and J by 4 bases, with 15 bases between them. The CDR3 runs to 15 residues. This CDR3 reads CASSQTTGLYNEQFF. The CDR3, as DNA: TGTGCCAGCAGTCAGACAACAGGGTTATACAATGAGCAGTTCTTC.

Details on this clone: Sequence at one end of the junction differs from germline and may be a read error. The chain couples TRBV7-8 to TRBJ1-6; no clear D. Germline V gene sequence: CDR1 SGHVS, CDR2 FQNEAQ. The CDR3 loop spans 16 amino acids. The chain's CDR3 is CASSLAGAGLGSPLHF. In DNA, the CDR3 is TGTGCCAGCAGCCTAGCGGGTGCAGGACTCGGTTCACCCCTCCACTTT.

The CDR3 sequence: CASSPWQDYEQYF. The CDR3 bases are TGTGCCAGCTCACCATGGCAGGATTACGAGCAGTACTTC. The V and J genes are TRBV18 and TRBJ2-7, with unresolved D. The CDR3 spans 13 residues. V lost 2 bases and J 4 bases, leaving 9 bases between the germline ends. Per germline, CDR1 KGHSH and CDR2 LQKENI.

The rearrangement links TRBV6-2 or TRBV6-3 to TRBJ2-1; 10 bases are a match to TRBD1. The CDR3 loop spans 16 amino acids. Germline loops: CDR1 MNHEY, CDR2 SVGEGT. J gave up 7 bases and V 4 bases, and 10 bases lay outside the gene matches. Here the CDR3 DNA reads TGTGCCAGCAGTTCCACCCGACAGGGGGCCTGGAATGAGCAGTTCTTC. Protein product: CASSSTRQGAWNEQFF.

CDR3 sequence reads: CASSPYTGMTEAFF. The CDR3 coding sequence is TGTGCCAGCAGCCCGTACACAGGGATGACTGAAGCTTTCTTT. The rearrangement joins TRBV7-8 to TRBJ1-1; TRBD1 is a possible D gene (6 bases). Trimming shortened V by 5 bases and J by 5 bases, and 15 bases separated the two germline ends. Germline-derived CDR1 and CDR2 are SGHVS and FQNEAQ. The CDR3 spans 14 residues.

Worth noting for this clone: This same CDR3 is encoded by further DNA sequences in the sample. The rearrangement joins TRBV20-1 to TRBJ1-1, with D tentatively TRBD1 (6 bases). Trimming shortened V by 6 bases and J by 8 bases, and 13 bases separated the two germline ends. Germline V lookup: CDR1 DFQATT, CDR2 SNEGSKA (reference sequence). The CDR3 has 11 amino acids. This CDR3 is CSASRQAEAFF. In DNA form, the CDR3 reads TGCAGTGCATCCCGACAGGCCGAAGCTTTCTTT.

V usage is TRBV2 and J usage is TRBJ1-2; no clear D gene. The germline gives CDR1 SNHLY, CDR2 FYNNEI. This CDR3 spans 13 amino acids. The V and J ends lost 7 bases and 4 bases respectively, with 13 bases between them. The CDR3, as DNA: TGTGCCAGCACCCAAGTACTCCTCTATGGCTACACCTTC. It yields the protein CASTQVLLYGYTF.

The gene calls are TRBV15 and TRBJ2-5; 10 bases are a match to TRBD2. This CDR3 is 15 amino acids long. CDR1 and CDR2 (germline): LNHNV, YYDKDF (reference sequence). V lost 1 base, J lost 3 bases, and 2 bases stayed unmatched. This CDR3 reads CATSRGTSGKETQYF. Written as DNA, the CDR3 is TGTGCCACCAGCAGAGGGACTAGCGGTAAAGAGACCCAGTACTTC.